The next 14 T cell receptor beta chains were all read from a single sample in a study of blood T cell repertoires in COVID-19. TCRdb's copy holds only in-frame clones and misses some; the assay was immunoSEQ multiplex PCR. Among about 360,000 clones listed, about 88% were seen once. Sequenced input: peripheral blood. The source is a woman in her fifties or sixties with COVID-19, enrolled during active disease.

The chain combines TRBV29-1 with TRBJ2-2; possible D gene TRBD2, 5 bases. Trimming removed 4 bases from V and 0 bases from J, with 9 bases in between. This CDR3 spans 14 amino acids. CDR1 SQVTM and CDR2 ANQGSEA come from the germline V gene. As DNA, the CDR3 is TGCAGCGTTGTCCCCGGGACGAACACCGGGGAGCTGTTTTTT. It codes for CSVVPGTNTGELFF.

This clone was detected only a few times. The CDR3 sequence: CASSEPDREATEAFF. DNA of the CDR3: TGTGCCAGCAGTGAACCGGACAGGGAGGCCACTGAAGCTTTCTTT. This chain links TRBV25-1 with TRBJ1-1; 8 positions agree with TRBD1. Germline CDR1 and CDR2: MGHDK and SYGVNS. The CDR3 is made up of 15 amino acids. Trimming removed 2 bases from V and 4 bases from J; junction bases left unmatched: 6. The variable domain in full, with the rest retrieved from reference TRBV25-1 and TRBJ1-1, is EADIYQTPRYLVIGTGKKITLECSQTMGHDKMYWYQQDPGMELHLIHYSYGVNSTEKGDLSSESTVSRIRTEHFPLTLESARPSHTSQYLCASSEPDREATEAFFGQGTRLTVV.

Only a few counts were recorded for this clone. The rearrangement joins TRBV12-3 or TRBV12-4 to TRBJ2-7; unclear D gene. V was trimmed by 3 bases and J by 3 bases, leaving 9 bases between them. The CDR3 has 13 residues. CDR3 sequence: CASSFRSGYEQYF. The CDR3 DNA reads as TGTGCCAGCAGTTTCAGGTCCGGCTACGAGCAGTACTTC.

This clone was seen more than once but under ten times. The chain joins TRBV4-2 to TRBJ2-5; tentative D call: TRBD2 (5 bases). The CDR3 extends over 15 amino acids. The germline V gene encodes CDR1 LGHNA and CDR2 YNFKEQ. Deletions cut 5 bases from V and 4 bases from J, with 17 bases between. The CDR3 sequence: CASSSLEGSTETQYF. The CDR3 coding sequence is TGTGCCAGCAGCTCACTCGAAGGGAGTACAGAGACCCAGTACTTC.

The rearrangement joins TRBV5-4 to TRBJ2-3; D is perhaps TRBD2 (7 bases). V lost 2 bases and J 2 bases, leaving 9 bases between the germline ends. The CDR3 contains 14 residues. The germline V gene encodes CDR1 SGHNT and CDR2 YYREEE (reference sequence). The CDR3 nucleotides are TGTGCCAGCAGCTTAGGGGGGGTCACAGATACGCAGTATTTT. This sequence encodes CASSLGGVTDTQYF.

The rearrangement links TRBV6-2 or TRBV6-3 to TRBJ1-5; 11 bases map to TRBD1. From germline, CDR1 is MNHEY and CDR2 SVGEGT. The CDR3 is 19 residues long. V shed 2 bases, J shed 2 bases, and the junction held 11 bases outside the gene matches. The CDR3, as DNA: TGTGCCAGCAGTTACCGATCAGGACAGGGGGCGTGGGGCAATCAGCCCCAGCATTTT. It translates to CASSYRSGQGAWGNQPQHF.

This clone was picked up one time. The chain links TRBV11-3 to TRBJ2-5; D is uncertain. CDR1 and CDR2 (germline): SGHNT, YENEEA. The CDR3 has 13 residues. The V end lost 6 bases, the J end lost 3 bases, and 11 bases lay between the germline ends. The CDR3 DNA sequence: TGTGCCAGCAGTCTAACAGATGAAGAGACCCAGTACTTC. This encodes CASSLTDEETQYF.

This chain links TRBV7-2 with TRBJ1-1; a possible D gene is TRBD1 (6 bases). The V gene lost 9 bases and the J gene lost 1 base, with 9 bases spanning the gap. Germline V lookup: CDR1 SGHTA, CDR2 FQGNSA. The CDR3 is 12 residues long. This CDR3 is CASGTTNTEAFF. For the CDR3, the DNA is TGTGCCAGTGGGACAACGAACACTGAAGCTTTCTTT.

V is TRBV7-9 and J is TRBJ2-7; tentative D call: TRBD2 (5 bases). Germline V gene sequence: CDR1 SEHNR, CDR2 FQNEAQ (reference sequence). The V end lost 2 bases, the J end lost 3 bases, and 14 bases lay between the germline ends. The CDR3 has 15 amino acids. This chain's CDR3 is CASSLTSGIFYEQYF. The CDR3 DNA reads as TGTGCCAGCAGCTTAACCTCGGGGATTTTCTACGAGCAGTACTTC. Filled out from reference TRBV7-9 and TRBJ2-7, the complete variable domain reads DTGVSQNPRHKITKRGQNVTFRCDPISEHNRLYWYRQTLGQGPEFLTYFQNEAQLEKSRLLSDRFSAERPKGSFSTLEIQRTEQGDSAMYLCASSLTSGIFYEQYFGPGTRLTVT.

This chain connects TRBV27 to TRBJ1-2; 8 bases are a match to TRBD1. The CDR3 extends over 14 amino acids. V gave up 5 bases and J gave up 4 bases; unmatched junction bases: 6. Germline V gene lookup returns CDR1 MNHEY and CDR2 SMNVEV (reference sequence). The CDR3 nucleotides are TGTGCCAGCAGTCAACGACAGGGGTTCTATGGCTACACCTTC. This encodes CASSQRQGFYGYTF.

V is TRBV18 and J is TRBJ2-3; 8 nucleotides agree with TRBD1. There are 14 residues in the CDR3. Germline V CDR1 and CDR2: KGHSH, LQKENI. The V gene end was trimmed by 5 bases and the J gene end by 5 bases; junction bases not matched to a gene: 6. CDR3 bases: TGTGCCAGCTCATCAGGACAGGGCGGAGATACGCAGTATTTT. This encodes CASSSGQGGDTQYF.

The chain uses TRBV5-6 and TRBJ1-6; D remains ambiguous. Germline V lookup: CDR1 SGHDT, CDR2 YYEEEE. Trimming left V 4 bases short and J 7 bases short, with 9 bases between. The CDR3 contains 13 residues. The CDR3 protein is CASSHRENSPLHF. CDR3 nucleotide sequence: TGTGCCAGCAGCCACCGGGAAAATTCACCCCTCCACTTT.

The chain couples TRBV7-2 to TRBJ1-6, with a possible D match to TRBD1 (6 bases). Trimming took off 7 bases at V and 7 bases at J, with 14 bases between the two ends. CDR1 is SGHTA and CDR2 is FQGNSA in the germline V gene. CDR3 length equals 14 residues. CDR3 DNA: TGTGCCAGCAAGACCCTGGACAGAAATTCACCCCTCCACTTT. Protein sequence: CASKTLDRNSPLHF.

The gene calls are TRBV4-2 and TRBJ1-1, with D tentatively TRBD1 (6 bases). Germline-derived CDR1 and CDR2 are LGHNA and YNFKEQ. There are 15 residues in the CDR3. Between the trimmed V and J ends, which lost 2 bases and 1 base, there was a span of 11 bases. Here the CDR3 reads CASSQYREANTEAFF. The CDR3 DNA is TGTGCCAGCAGCCAATACAGGGAAGCGAACACTGAAGCTTTCTTT.